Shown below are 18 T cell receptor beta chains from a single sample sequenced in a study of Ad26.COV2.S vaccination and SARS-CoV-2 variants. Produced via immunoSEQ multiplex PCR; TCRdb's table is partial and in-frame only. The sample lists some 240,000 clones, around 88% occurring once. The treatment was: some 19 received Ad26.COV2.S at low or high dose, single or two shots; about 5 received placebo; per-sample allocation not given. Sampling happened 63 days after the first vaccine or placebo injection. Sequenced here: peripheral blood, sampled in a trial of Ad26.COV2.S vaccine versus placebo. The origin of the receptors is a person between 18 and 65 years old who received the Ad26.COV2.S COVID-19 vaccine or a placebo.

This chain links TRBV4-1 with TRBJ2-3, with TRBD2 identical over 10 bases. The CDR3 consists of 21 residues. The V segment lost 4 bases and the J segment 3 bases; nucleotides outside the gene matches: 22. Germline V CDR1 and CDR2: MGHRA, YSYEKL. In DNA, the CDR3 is TGCGCCAGCAGCCCAGGGGTTTACGCTAGCGGGAGCAACGGGGGGACAGATACGCAGTATTTT. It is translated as CASSPGVYASGSNGGTDTQYF.

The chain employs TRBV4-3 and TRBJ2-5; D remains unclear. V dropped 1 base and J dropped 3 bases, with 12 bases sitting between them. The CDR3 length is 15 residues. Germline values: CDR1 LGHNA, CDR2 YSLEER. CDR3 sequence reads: CASSQGSSFEETQYF. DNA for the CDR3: TGCGCCAGCAGCCAAGGGTCATCCTTTGAAGAGACCCAGTACTTC.

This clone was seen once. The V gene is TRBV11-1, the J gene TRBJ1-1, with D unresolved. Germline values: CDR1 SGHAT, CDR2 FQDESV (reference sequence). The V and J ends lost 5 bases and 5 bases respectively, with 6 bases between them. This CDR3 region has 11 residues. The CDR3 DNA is TGTGCCAGCAGCCCCAGAACTGAAGCTTTCTTT. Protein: CASSPRTEAFF.

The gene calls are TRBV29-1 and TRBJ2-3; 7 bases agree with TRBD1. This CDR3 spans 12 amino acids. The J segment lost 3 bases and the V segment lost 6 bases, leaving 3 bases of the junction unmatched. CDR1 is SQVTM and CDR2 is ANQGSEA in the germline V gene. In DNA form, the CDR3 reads TGCAGCGTAAGGGGACAGACAGATACGCAGTATTTT. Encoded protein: CSVRGQTDTQYF.

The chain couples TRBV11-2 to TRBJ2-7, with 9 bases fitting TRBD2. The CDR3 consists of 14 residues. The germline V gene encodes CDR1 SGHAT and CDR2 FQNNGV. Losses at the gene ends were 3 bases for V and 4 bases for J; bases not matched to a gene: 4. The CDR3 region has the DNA TGTGCCAGCAGCTTGGGAAGCGGGGGGTACGAGCAGTACGTC. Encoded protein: CASSLGSGGYEQYV.

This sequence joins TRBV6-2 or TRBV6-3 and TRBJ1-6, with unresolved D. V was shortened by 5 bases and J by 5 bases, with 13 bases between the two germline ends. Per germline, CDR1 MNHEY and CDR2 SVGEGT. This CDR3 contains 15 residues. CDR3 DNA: TGTGCCAGCAGTCGCCGAGGGATCAATAATTCACCCCTCCACTTT. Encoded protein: CASSRRGINNSPLHF.

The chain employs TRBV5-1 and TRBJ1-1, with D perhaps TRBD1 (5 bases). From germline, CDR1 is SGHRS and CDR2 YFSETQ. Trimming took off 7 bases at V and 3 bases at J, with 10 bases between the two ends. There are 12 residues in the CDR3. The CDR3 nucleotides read TGCGCCAGCCCCAAGGGGTACACTGAAGCTTTCTTT. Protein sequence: CASPKGYTEAFF.

The CDR3 nucleotides are TGCGCCAGCAGCCGGGGCAGGGGGGCTATTAACGACAATGAGCAGTTCTTC. This gives the protein CASSRGRGAINDNEQFF. V gene TRBV4-3 combines with J gene TRBJ2-1; a possible D gene is TRBD1 (7 bases). Trimming shortened V by 4 bases and J by 5 bases, and 21 bases separated the two germline ends. Germline CDR1 and CDR2: LGHNA and YSLEER. CDR3 length: 17 residues.

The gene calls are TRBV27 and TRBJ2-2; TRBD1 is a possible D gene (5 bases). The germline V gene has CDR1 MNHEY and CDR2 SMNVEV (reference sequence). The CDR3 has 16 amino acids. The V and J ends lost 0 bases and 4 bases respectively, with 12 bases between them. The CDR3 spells CASSLSPGSRTGELFF. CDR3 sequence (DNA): TGTGCCAGCAGTTTATCGCCAGGGTCGCGCACCGGGGAGCTGTTTTTT.

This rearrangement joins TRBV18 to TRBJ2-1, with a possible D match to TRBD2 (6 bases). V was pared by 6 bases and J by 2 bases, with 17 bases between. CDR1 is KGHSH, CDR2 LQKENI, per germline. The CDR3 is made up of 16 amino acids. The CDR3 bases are TGTGCCAGCTCGCCTCTAGCGAGTTCGGCCTACAATGAGCAGTTCTTC. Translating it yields CASSPLASSAYNEQFF.

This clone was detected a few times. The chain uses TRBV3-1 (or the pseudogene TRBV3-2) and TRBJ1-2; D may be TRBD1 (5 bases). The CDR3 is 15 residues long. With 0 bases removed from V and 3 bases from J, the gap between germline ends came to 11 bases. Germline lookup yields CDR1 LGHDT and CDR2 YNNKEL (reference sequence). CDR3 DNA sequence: TGTGCCAGCAGCCAAGATGTCCAGGGCTACTATGGCTACACCTTC. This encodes CASSQDVQGYYGYTF.

CDR3 amino acids: CASNPRRKDLKAFF. CDR3 nucleotide sequence: TGCGCCAGCAATCCGCGGCGGAAAGATCTGAAAGCTTTCTTT. The rearrangement uses TRBV5-1 and TRBJ1-1; D gene unclear. Deletions cut 6 bases from V and 9 bases from J, with 21 bases between. The V gene's germline CDR1 is SGHRS and CDR2 YFSETQ. The CDR3 has 14 amino acids.

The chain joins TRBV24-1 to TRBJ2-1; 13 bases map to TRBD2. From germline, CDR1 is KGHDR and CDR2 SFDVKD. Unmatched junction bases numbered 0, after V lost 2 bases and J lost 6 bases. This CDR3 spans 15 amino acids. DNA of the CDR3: TGTGCCACCAGTGATTGGACTAGCGGGAGCAATGAGCAGTTCTTC. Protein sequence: CATSDWTSGSNEQFF.

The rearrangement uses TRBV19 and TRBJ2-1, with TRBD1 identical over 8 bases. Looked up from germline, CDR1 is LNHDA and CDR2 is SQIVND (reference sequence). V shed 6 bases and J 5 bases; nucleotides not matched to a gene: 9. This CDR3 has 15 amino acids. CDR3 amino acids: CASREDRAPNNEQFF. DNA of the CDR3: TGTGCCAGTAGAGAGGACAGGGCCCCGAACAATGAGCAGTTCTTC.

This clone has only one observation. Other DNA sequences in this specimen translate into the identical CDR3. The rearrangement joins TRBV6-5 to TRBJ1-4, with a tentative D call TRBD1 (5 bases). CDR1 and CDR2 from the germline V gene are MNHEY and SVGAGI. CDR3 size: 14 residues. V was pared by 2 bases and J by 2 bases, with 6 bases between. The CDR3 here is CASSYGGTNEKLFF. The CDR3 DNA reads TGTGCCAGCAGTTACGGGGGGACTAATGAAAAACTGTTTTTT.

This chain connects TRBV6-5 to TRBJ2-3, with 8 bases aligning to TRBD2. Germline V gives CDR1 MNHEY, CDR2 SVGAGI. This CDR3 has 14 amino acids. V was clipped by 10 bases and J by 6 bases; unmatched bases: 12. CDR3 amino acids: CATQRGQGGDTQYF. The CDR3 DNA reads TGTGCCACCCAGCGGGGGCAAGGAGGTGATACGCAGTATTTT.

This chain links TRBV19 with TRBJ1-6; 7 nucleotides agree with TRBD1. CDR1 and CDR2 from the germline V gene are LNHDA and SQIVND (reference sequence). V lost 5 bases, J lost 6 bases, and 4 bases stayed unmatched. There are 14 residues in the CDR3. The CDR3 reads CASSDRAANSPLHF. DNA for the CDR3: TGTGCCAGTAGTGACAGGGCCGCTAATTCACCCCTCCACTTT. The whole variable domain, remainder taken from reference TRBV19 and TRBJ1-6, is DGGITQSPKYLFRKEGQNVTLSCEQNLNHDAMYWYRQDPGQGLRLIYYSQIVNDFQKGDIAEGYSVSREKKESFPLTVTSAQKNPTAFYLCASSDRAANSPLHFGNGTRLTVT.

CDR3 amino acids: CATAGLAGAYTGELFF. CDR3 bases: TGTGCCACCGCGGGACTAGCGGGGGCATACACCGGGGAGCTGTTTTTT. The V call is TRBV19, the J call TRBJ2-2, with 14 nucleotides matching TRBD2. The V gene's germline CDR1 is LNHDA and CDR2 SQIVND (reference sequence). This CDR3 comprises 16 residues. Trimming took 10 bases from V and 3 from J; bases not matched to a gene: 7.